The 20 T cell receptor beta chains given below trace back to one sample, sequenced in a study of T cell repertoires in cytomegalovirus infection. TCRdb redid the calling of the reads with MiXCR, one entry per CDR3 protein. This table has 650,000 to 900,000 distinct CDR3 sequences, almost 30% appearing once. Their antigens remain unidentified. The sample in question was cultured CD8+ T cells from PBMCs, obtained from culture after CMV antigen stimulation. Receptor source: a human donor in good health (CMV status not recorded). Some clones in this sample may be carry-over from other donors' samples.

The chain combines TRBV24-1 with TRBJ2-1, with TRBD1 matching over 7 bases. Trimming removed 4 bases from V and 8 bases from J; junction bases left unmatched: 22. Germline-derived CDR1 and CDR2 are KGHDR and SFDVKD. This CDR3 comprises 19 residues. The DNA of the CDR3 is TGTGCCACCAGTGACTCCTCGCTAGCAGGGGGTGGACCCTGGGATGAGCAGTTCTTC. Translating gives CATSDSSLAGGGPWDEQFF.

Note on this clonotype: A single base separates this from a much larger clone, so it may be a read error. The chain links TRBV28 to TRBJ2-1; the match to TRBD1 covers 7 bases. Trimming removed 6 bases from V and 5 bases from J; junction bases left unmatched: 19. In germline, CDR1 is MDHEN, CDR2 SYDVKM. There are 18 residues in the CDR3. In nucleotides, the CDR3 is TGTGCCAGCAGATTACCCTCCGACAGGGCGTCGTTTGACAATGAGCAGTTCTTC. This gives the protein CASRLPSDRASFDNEQFF.

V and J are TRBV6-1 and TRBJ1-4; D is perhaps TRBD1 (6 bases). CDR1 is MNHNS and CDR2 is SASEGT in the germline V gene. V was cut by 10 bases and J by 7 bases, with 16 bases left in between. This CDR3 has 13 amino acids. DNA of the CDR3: TGTGCCAATTTACAGGGTTGGAGTGAAAAACTGTTTTTT. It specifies CANLQGWSEKLFF.

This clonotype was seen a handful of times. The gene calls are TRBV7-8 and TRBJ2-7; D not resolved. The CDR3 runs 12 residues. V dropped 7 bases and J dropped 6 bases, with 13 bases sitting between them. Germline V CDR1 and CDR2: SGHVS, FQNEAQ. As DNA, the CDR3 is TGTGCCAGCACAGGTTCCATCGGCGAGCAGTACTTC. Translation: CASTGSIGEQYF.

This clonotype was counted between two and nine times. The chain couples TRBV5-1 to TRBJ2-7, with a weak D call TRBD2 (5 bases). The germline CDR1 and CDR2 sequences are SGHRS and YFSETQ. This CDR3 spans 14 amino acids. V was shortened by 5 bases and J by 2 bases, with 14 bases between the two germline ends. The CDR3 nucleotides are TGCGCCAGCAGTGAAGGGCCCGGGACCTACGAGCAGTACTTC. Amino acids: CASSEGPGTYEQYF.

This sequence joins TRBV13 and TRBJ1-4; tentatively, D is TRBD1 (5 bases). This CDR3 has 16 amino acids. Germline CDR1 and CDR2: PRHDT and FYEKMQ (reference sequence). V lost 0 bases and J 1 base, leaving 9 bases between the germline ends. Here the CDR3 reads CASSLGTEGTNEKLFF. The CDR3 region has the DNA TGTGCCAGCAGCTTAGGGACAGAGGGAACTAATGAAAAACTGTTTTTT.

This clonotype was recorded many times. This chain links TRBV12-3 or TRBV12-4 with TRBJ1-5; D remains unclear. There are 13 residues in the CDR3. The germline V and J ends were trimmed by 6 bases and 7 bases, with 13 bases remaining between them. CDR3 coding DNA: TGTGCCAGCAGCCTAGGAGGGCAGCAGCCCCAGCATTTT. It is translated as CASSLGGQQPQHF.

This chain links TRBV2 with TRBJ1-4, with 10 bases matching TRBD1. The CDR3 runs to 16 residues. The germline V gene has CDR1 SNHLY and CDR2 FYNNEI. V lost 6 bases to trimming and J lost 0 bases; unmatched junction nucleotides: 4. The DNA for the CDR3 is TGTGCCAGCAGCTGGGACAGGGGAGCAACTAATGAAAAACTGTTTTTT. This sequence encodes CASSWDRGATNEKLFF.

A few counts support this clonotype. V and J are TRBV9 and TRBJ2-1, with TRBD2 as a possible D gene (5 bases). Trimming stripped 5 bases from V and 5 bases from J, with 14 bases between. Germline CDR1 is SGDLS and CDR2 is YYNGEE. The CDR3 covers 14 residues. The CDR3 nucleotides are TGTGCCAGCAGTGGGCGGGTTGGTCACAATGAGCAGTTCTTC. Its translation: CASSGRVGHNEQFF.

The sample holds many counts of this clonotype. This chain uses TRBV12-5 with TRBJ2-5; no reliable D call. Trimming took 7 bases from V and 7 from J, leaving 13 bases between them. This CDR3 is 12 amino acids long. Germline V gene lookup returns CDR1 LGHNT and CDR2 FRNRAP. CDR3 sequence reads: CASDDTNMTQYF. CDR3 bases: TGTGCTAGTGATGACACCAACATGACCCAGTACTTC.

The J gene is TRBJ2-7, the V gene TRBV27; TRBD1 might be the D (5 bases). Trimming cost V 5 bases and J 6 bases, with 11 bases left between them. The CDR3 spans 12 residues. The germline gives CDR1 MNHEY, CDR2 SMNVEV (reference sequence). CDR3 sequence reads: CASSPGLVEQYF. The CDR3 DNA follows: TGTGCCAGCAGTCCAGGGCTAGTCGAGCAGTACTTC.

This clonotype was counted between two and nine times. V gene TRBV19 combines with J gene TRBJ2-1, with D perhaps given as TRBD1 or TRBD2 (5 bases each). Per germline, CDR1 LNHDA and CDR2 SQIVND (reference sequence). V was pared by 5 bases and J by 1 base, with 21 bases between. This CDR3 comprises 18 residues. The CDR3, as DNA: TGTGCCAGTAGTTCGCTGGGGTTGACGGGGCATTCCTACAATGAGCAGTTCTTC. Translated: CASSSLGLTGHSYNEQFF.

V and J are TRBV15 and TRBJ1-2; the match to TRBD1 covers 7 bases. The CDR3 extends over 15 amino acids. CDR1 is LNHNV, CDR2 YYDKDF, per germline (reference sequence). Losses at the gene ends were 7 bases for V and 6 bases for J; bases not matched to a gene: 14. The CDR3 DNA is TGTGCCACCACCCGGCCCGGGACAGCTCTAGATGGCTACACCTTC. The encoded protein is CATTRPGTALDGYTF.

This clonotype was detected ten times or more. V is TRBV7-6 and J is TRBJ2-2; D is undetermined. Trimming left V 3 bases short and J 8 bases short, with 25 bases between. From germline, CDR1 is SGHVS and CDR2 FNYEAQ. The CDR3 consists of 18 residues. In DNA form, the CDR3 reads TGTGCCAGCAGCTTCGACCCGGTCGGGCAGGCGATGGGTGGGGAGCTGTTTTTT. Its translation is CASSFDPVGQAMGGELFF.

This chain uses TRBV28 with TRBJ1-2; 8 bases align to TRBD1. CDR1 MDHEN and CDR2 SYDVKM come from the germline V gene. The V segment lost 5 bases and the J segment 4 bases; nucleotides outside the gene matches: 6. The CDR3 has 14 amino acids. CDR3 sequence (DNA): TGTGCCAGCAGTCGCTACGGGACAGGCTATGGCTACACCTTC. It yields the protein CASSRYGTGYGYTF.

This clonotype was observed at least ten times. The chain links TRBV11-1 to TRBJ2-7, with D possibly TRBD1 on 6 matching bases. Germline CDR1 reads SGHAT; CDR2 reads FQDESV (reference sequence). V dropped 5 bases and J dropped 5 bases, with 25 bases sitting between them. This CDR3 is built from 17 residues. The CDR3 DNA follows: TGTGCCAGCAGCCCAGGGGTCAGGGTGGACGACCAGAACGAGCAGTACTTC. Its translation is CASSPGVRVDDQNEQYF.

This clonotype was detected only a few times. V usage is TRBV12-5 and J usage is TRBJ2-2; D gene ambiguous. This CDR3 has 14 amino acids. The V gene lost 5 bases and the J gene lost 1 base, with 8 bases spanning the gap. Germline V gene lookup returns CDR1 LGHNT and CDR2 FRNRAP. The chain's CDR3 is CASGPTLNTGELFF. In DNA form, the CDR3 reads TGTGCTAGTGGTCCGACACTGAACACCGGGGAGCTGTTTTTT.

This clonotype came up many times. CDR3: CASSLGSGTAYGYTF. The DNA of the CDR3 is TGTGCCAGCAGCTTGGGGTCCGGGACAGCTTATGGCTACACCTTC. The chain has TRBV7-2 and TRBJ1-2, with 7 positions matching TRBD1. Per germline, CDR1 SGHTA and CDR2 FQGNSA. The CDR3 spans 15 residues. J lost 5 bases, V lost 3 bases, and 9 bases had no gene match.

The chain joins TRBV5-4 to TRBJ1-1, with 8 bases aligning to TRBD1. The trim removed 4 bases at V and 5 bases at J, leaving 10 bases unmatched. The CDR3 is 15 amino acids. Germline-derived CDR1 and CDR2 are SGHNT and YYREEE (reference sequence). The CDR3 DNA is TGTGCCAGCAGCGGAGGGACAGGCTTCTTGACTGAAGCTTTCTTT. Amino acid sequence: CASSGGTGFLTEAFF. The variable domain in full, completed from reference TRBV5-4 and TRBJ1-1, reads ETGVTQSPTHLIKTRGQQVTLRCSSQSGHNTVSWYQQALGQGPQFIFQYYREEENGRGNFPPRFSGLQFPNYSSELNVNALELDDSALYLCASSGGTGFLTEAFFGQGTRLTVV.

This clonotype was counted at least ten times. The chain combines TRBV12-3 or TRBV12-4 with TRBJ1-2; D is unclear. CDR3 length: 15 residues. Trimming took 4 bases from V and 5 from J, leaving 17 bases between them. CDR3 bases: TGTGCCAGCAGTTCCCCGCGGAGTGAGTCTTATGGCTACACCTTC. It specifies CASSSPRSESYGYTF.